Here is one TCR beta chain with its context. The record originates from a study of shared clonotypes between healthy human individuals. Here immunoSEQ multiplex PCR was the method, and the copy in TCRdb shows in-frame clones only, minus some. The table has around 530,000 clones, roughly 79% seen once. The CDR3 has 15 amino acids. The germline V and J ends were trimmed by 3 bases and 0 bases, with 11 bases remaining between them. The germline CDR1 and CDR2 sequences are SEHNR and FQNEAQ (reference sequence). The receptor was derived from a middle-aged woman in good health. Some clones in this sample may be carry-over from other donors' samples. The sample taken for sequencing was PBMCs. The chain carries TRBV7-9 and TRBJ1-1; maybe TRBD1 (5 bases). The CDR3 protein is CASSFGAIMNTEAFF. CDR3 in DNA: TGTGCCAGCAGCTTCGGGGCTATAATGAACACTGAAGCTTTCTTT.